The next 3 T cell receptor beta chains were all read from a single sample in a study of OX40 agonist ivuxolimab in advanced cancers. Assay: immunoSEQ multiplex PCR; the TCRdb copy retains only in-frame clones and omits some. The data contain approximately 100,000 clones, around nine tenths of them seen just once; the ten biggest clones take up 0.7% to 1%. This specimen was CD4+ or CD8+ T cells sorted from blood, taken in a trial of the OX40 agonist ivuxolimab. These receptors came from an adult with an advanced solid tumor such as melanoma, head and neck, liver or kidney cancer.

This sequence joins TRBV6-5 and TRBJ1-5; TRBD1 might be the D (5 bases). The length of the CDR3 is 15 residues. Deletions cut 4 bases from V and 4 bases from J, with 14 bases between. In germline, CDR1 is MNHEY, CDR2 SVGAGI. CDR3 protein: CASSSAGTANQPQHF. The CDR3 DNA follows: TGTGCCAGCAGTTCCGCCGGGACGGCGAATCAGCCCCAGCATTTT.

J is TRBJ2-5 and V is TRBV11-2, with 7 bases matching TRBD2. The length of the CDR3 is 15 residues. Germline CDR1 and CDR2: SGHAT and FQNNGV. The trim removed 7 bases at V and 4 bases at J, leaving 12 bases unmatched. In nucleotides, the CDR3 is TGTGCCAGCACCCCCAGTGGGGGGGGTCGAGAGACCCAGTACTTC. It codes for CASTPSGGGRETQYF.

This rearrangement joins TRBV7-2 to TRBJ1-2; 7 nucleotides match TRBD1. This CDR3 comprises 14 residues. CDR1 SGHTA and CDR2 FQGNSA come from the germline V gene. V trimming: 1 base; J trimming: 7 bases; junction bases outside the gene matches: 6. This CDR3 is CASSLEVAGGGYTF. The CDR3 coding sequence is TGTGCCAGCAGCTTAGAGGTGGCAGGGGGTGGCTACACCTTC.